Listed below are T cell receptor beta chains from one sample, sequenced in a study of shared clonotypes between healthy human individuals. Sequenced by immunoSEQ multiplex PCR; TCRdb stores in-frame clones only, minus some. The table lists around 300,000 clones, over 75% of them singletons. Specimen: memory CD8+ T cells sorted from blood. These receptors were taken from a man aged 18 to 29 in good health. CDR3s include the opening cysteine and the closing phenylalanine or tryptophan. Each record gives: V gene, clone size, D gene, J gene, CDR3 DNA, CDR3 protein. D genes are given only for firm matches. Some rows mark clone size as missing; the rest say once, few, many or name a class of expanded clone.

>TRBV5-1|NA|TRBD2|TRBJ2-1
TGCGCCAGCAGTCTAGCGGGAGTGTCATTCCATGAGCAGTTCTTC
CASSLAGVSFHEQFF
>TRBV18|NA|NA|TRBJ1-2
TGTGCCAGCTCACCTAGGCCGACAGGCCTCCTCCCCTATGGCTACACCTTC
CASSPRPTGLLPYGYTF
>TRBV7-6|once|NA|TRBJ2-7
TGTGCCAGCAGCTTGGGACGGCAGTACGAGCAGTACTTC
CASSLGRQYEQYF
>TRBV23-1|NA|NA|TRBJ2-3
TGCGCCAGCAGTCAATCCCTTGACGGGTGGGCCCACACAGATACGCAGTATTTT
CASSQSLDGWAHTDTQYF
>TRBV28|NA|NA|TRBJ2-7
TGTGCCAGCAGTTTCACCTATGCCTACGAGCAGTACTTC
CASSFTYAYEQYF
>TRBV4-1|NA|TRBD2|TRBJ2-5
TGCGCCAGCAGCCAAGATCCGGGAGGAGAGACCCAGTACTTC
CASSQDPGGETQYF
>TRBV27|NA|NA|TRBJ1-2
TGTGCCAGCAGTTTAGAGTCGGGAGGGTCTTTCTATGGCTACACCTTC
CASSLESGGSFYGYTF
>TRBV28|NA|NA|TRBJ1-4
TGTGCCAGCAGTTTCACCGGGACATCAGATGAAAAACTGTTTTTT
CASSFTGTSDEKLFF
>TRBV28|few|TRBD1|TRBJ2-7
TGTGCCAGCACTCCCTATGGGACAGGGGGTAACGAGCAGTACTTC
CASTPYGTGGNEQYF
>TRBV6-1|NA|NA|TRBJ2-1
TGTGCCAGCAGTGAACTCCCGGGACCTCGGGCCGATGAGCAGTTCTTC
CASSELPGPRADEQFF
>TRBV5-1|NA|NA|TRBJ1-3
TGCGCCAGCAGCTTGAACCCGGACGCCTTCGGTGGAAACACCATATATTTT
CASSLNPDAFGGNTIYF
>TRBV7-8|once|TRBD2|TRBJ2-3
TGTGCCAGCAGCTTATGGACTAGCCGGGGCACAGATACGCAGTATTTT
CASSLWTSRGTDTQYF
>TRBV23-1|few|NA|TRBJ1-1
TGCGCCAGCAGTCCTCGCCGCGGCTTATTGGTGAACACTGAAGCTTTCTTT
CASSPRRGLLVNTEAFF
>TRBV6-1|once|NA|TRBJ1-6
TGTGCCAGCGAGGAATTGCGGGGGCTAGGGTCACCCCTCCACTTT
CASEELRGLGSPLHF
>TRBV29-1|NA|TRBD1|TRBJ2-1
TGCAGCGTTGAAGCTACCAGGGGGCTTCTGGAGCAGTTCTTC
CSVEATRGLLEQFF
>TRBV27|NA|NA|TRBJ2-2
TGTGCCAGCAGACCCGTAGGGGGTTTCGCGAACACCGGGGAGCTGTTTTTT
CASRPVGGFANTGELFF
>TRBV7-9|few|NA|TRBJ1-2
TGTGCCAGCACCCCGACAGACTACTATGGCTACACCTTC
CASTPTDYYGYTF
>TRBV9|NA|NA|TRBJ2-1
TGTGCCAGCAGCGTAGAGGTAGCTGGGAGGTGGTACAATGAGCAGTTCTTC
CASSVEVAGRWYNEQFF
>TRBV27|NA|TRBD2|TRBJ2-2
TGTGCCAGCAGTCCCCTACTAGCGGGGACGAACACCGGGGAGCTGTTTTTT
CASSPLLAGTNTGELFF
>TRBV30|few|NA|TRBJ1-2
TGTGCCTGGAGGCCGCCCGGGACAAGCTATGGCTACACCTTC
CAWRPPGTSYGYTF
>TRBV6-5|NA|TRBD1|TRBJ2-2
TGTGCCAGCAGTTGGGGACAGATGAACACCGGGGAGCTGTTTTTT
CASSWGQMNTGELFF
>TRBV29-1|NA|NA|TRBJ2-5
TGCAGCGTTGAAGGGGGGACAATCCAAGAGACCCAGTACTTC
CSVEGGTIQETQYF
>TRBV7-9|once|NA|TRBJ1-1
TGTGCCAGCAGCTCCATAGGTGGGGCAAGTATTGAAGCTTTCTTT
CASSSIGGASIEAFF
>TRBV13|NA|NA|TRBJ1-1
TGTGCCAGCAGCGAATCCGGGACAACGAACACTGAAGCTTTCTTT
CASSESGTTNTEAFF
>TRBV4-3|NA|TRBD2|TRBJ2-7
TGCGCCAGCAGCCCACGGGAGGGCCTTCGGTACGAGCAGTACTTC
CASSPREGLRYEQYF
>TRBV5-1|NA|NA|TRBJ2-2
TGCGCCAGCAGCTCCAGCATATTTGACCCCGGGGAGCTGTTTTTT
CASSSSIFDPGELFF
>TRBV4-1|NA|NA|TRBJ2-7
TGCGCCAGCAGCCAAGTCGAAAGCTCCTACGAGCAGTACTTC
CASSQVESSYEQYF
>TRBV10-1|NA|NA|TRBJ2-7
TGCGCCAGCAGTGATTGGGGGAGCTACGAGCAGTACTTC
CASSDWGSYEQYF
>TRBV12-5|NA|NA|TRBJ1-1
TGTGCTAGTGGTCCTAGACAGAACACTGAAGCTTTCTTT
CASGPRQNTEAFF
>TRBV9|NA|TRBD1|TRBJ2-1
TGTGCCAGCAGCGTAGGGGTAGGGGGCCTCAATGAGCAGTTCTTC
CASSVGVGGLNEQFF
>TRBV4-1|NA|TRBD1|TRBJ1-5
TGCGCCAGCAGCCATAGTAACACAGGGGGCTACCAGCCCCAGCATTTT
CASSHSNTGGYQPQHF
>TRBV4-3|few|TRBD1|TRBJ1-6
TGCGCCAGCAGCGAAACAGGGGGGTTAGGCTCACCCCTCCACTTT
CASSETGGLGSPLHF
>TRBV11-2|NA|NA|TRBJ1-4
TGTGCCAGCAGCTTACAAGCAACTAATGAAAAACTGTTTTTT
CASSLQATNEKLFF
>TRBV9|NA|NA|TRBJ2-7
TGTGCCAGCAGCCTAACCGCATCGTCCCCCTACGAGCAGTACTTC
CASSLTASSPYEQYF
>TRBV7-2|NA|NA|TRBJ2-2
TGTGCCAGCAGCTTAGAAGACAACACCGGGGAGCTGTTTTTT
CASSLEDNTGELFF
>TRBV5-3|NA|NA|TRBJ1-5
TGTGCCAGAAGCTTGGCAAGAAGGGGTTCGAGCAATCAGCCCCAGCATTTT
CARSLARRGSSNQPQHF
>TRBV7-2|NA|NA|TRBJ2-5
TGTGCCAGCAGCTTAGACAGTGAAGAGACCCAGTACTTC
CASSLDSEETQYF
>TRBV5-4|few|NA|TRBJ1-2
TGTGCCAGCAGCTTAAGACCGAACGAGAACTATGGCTACACCTTC
CASSLRPNENYGYTF
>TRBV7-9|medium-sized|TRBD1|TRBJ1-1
TGTGCCAGCAGCTTAGGGGGGACAGGGGAGTTGATGAACACTGAAGCTTTCTTT
CASSLGGTGELMNTEAFF
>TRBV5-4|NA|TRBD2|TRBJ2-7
TGTGCCAGCAACGCCCGTGGCGGGAGTAACGAGCAGTACTTC
CASNARGGSNEQYF
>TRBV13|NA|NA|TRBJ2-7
TGTGCCAGCAGCTTAGAGGGTGCTAGCTCCTACGAGCAGTACTTC
CASSLEGASSYEQYF
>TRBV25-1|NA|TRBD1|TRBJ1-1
TGTGCCAGCAGTGATTCCGGACAGGGGGCCGCTGAAGCTTTCTTT
CASSDSGQGAAEAFF
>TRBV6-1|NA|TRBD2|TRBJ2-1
TGTGCCACCACACCGGGACTAGCGGATTACAATGAGCAGTTCTTC
CATTPGLADYNEQFF
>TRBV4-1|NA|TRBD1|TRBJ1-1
TGCGCCAGCACTCTTACAGGGGGCGTAATGAACACTGAAGCTTTCTTT
CASTLTGGVMNTEAFF
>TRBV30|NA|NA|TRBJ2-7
TGTGCCTGGAGTGTAAGTTCCTACGAGCAGTACTTC
CAWSVSSYEQYF
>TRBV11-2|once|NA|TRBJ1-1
TGTGCCAGCGATTGGGGGGCGAGGGCTGAAGCTTTCTTT
CASDWGARAEAFF
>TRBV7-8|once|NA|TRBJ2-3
TGTGCCAGCTCCTCTCCAATACGCACAGATACGCAGTATTTT
CASSSPIRTDTQYF